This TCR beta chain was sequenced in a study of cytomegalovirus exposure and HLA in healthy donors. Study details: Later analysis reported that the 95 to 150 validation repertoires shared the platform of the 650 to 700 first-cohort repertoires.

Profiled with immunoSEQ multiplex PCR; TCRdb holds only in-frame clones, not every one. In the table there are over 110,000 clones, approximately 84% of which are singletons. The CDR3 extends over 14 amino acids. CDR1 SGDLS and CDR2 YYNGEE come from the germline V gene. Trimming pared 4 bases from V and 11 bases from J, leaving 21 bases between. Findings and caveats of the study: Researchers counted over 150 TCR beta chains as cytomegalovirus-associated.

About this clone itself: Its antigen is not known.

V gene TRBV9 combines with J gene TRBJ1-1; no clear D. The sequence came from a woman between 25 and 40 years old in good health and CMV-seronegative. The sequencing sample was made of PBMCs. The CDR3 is CASSPRPGEKSAFF. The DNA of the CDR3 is TGTGCCAGCAGCCCTCGACCTGGGGAGAAGAGCGCTTTCTTT.